The clone carrying this T cell receptor (beta chain) was recorded a few times. The antigen is undetermined. This sample stems from a study of cytomegalovirus exposure and HLA in healthy donors. Study background: From some 190 million T cells, an earlier analysis saw 100 million to 140 million unique TCR beta sequences. Drawn from HLA-typed donors, around 85 million unique TCRs were held in an early data release. Study findings and constraints: More clonal expansion characterized HLA-associated TCR beta chains than equally common others in a later analysis. Productive status was seen about 87% or about 30% of the time for most TCR beta V segments in an earlier analysis.

It was with 60 Vbeta and 13 Jbeta primers that the PCR ran. Produced via immunoSEQ multiplex PCR; TCRdb's table is partial and in-frame only. The table shows hundreds of thousands of clones, with 82% occurring only once. Between the trimmed V and J ends, which lost 7 bases and 6 bases, there was a span of 12 bases. CDR3 length: 12 amino acids. This clonotype originated in a man in his forties or fifties in good health and CMV-seropositive. Sequenced sample: PBMCs. This chain links TRBV6-7 with TRBJ1-1, with D unclear. TRBV6-7 is designated an ORF whose function remains uncertain. The CDR3 nucleotides are TGTGCCAGCATTCCCCTTCCGGCTGAAGCTTTCTTT. Residues: CASIPLPAEAFF.